The 6 T cell receptor beta chains below were found in one sample sequenced in a study of early T cells in non-severe SARS-CoV-2 infection. Each CDR3 protein gets one entry after TCRdb re-called the 5' RACE reads with MiXCR. The sample includes around 47,000 distinct CDR3 sequences, around 9.9% seen only once; the top ten take about 9.5%. Sequenced input: whole blood. The receptors stem from an adult who was a healthcare worker with PCR-confirmed SARS-CoV-2 infection or an uninfected control (not recorded which).

The sample holds many counts of this clonotype. V gene TRBV7-2 combines with J gene TRBJ2-7, with TRBD2 matching over 8 bases. The CDR3 runs to 15 residues. CDR1 is SGHTA and CDR2 is FQGNSA in the germline V gene. V dropped 0 bases and J dropped 2; count of bases not matched to a gene: 3. In nucleotides, the CDR3 is TGTGCCAGCAGCTTAGCGTGGCGGGGGGCCTACGAGCAGTACTTC. Translation gives CASSLAWRGAYEQYF.

This chain connects TRBV6-1 to TRBJ1-5; D is unclear. In germline, CDR1 is MNHNS, CDR2 SASEGT. This CDR3 spans 14 amino acids. Trimming stripped 6 bases from V and 3 bases from J, with 12 bases between. The CDR3 region has the DNA TGTGCCAGCAGCGGGCCGTATCTCAATCAGCCCCAGCATTTT. This translates into CASSGPYLNQPQHF.

This clonotype came up many times. This rearrangement joins TRBV5-1 to TRBJ2-5; TRBD1 matches 9 bases. From germline, CDR1 is SGHRS and CDR2 YFSETQ. The CDR3 extends over 15 amino acids. The V and J ends lost 4 bases and 2 bases, in that order; junction bases with no gene match: 6. CDR3 coding DNA: TGCGCCAGCAGCCGGGACAGGGTTGGGCAAGAGACCCAGTACTTC. This sequence encodes CASSRDRVGQETQYF. The whole variable domain, remainder taken from reference TRBV5-1 and TRBJ2-5, is KAGVTQTPRYLIKTRGQQVTLSCSPISGHRSVSWYQQTPGQGLQFLFEYFSETQRNKGNFPGRFSGRQFSNSRSEMNVSTLELGDSALYLCASSRDRVGQETQYFGPGTRLLVL.

The chain is built from TRBV6-2 or TRBV6-3 and TRBJ1-2, with 9 bases fitting TRBD1. V lost 5 bases and J lost 5; bases outside the gene matches: 3. Germline-derived CDR1 and CDR2 are MNHEY and SVGEGT. The CDR3 has 13 amino acids. Written as DNA, the CDR3 is TGTGCCAGCAGTCGGACAGGGGATTATGGCTACACCTTC. It specifies CASSRTGDYGYTF.

This clonotype has ten or more counts. The chain couples TRBV7-2 to TRBJ2-3; possibly TRBD1 for D (6 bases). Looked up from germline, CDR1 is SGHTA and CDR2 is FQGNSA. V was clipped by 5 bases and J by 7 bases, with 19 bases between them. This CDR3 has 15 amino acids. CDR3: CASSPTRQGQHTQYF. The DNA for the CDR3 is TGTGCCAGCAGCCCCACCCGCCAGGGACAACATACGCAGTATTTT.

V usage is TRBV12-3 or TRBV12-4 and J usage is TRBJ1-1; 8 positions agree with TRBD1. The length of the CDR3 is 15 residues. Trimming at V came to 6 bases and at J to 4 bases, leaving 10 bases not matched to a gene. As DNA, the CDR3 is TGTGCCAGCAGGGCGACAGGGGCGGGGAGCACTGAAGCTTTCTTT. This gives the protein CASRATGAGSTEAFF.